These 12 T cell receptor beta chains were all obtained from the same sample, sequenced in a study of T cell responses to AZD1222 COVID-19 vaccine. Profiling relied on immunoSEQ multiplex PCR, and the TCRdb table lists in-frame clones only, not all of them. The table includes about 100,000 clones, roughly 87% detected once. The material was peripheral blood, obtained on day 0 of AZD1222 vaccination. The receptors were gathered from an adult in good health.

Turning to this clone: At one boundary the junction diverges from the germline segment, which might be a read error. CDR3 protein: CASSPTGGYYRYTF. The DNA for the CDR3 is TGTGCCAGCAGTCCTACAGGGGGCTACTATCGCTACACCTTC. The chain uses TRBV3-1 (or the pseudogene TRBV3-2) and TRBJ1-2; TRBD1 aligns across 9 bases. The CDR3 has 14 amino acids. Germline CDR1 is LGHDT and CDR2 is YNNKEL (reference sequence).

This chain links TRBV11-2 with TRBJ1-1; D uncertain. The CDR3 is made up of 15 amino acids. Germline V gene lookup returns CDR1 SGHAT and CDR2 FQNNGV. Trimming took 4 bases from V and 4 from J, leaving 16 bases between them. This chain's CDR3 is CASSSRHASGTEAFF. CDR3 nucleotide sequence: TGTGCCAGCAGCTCCCGACATGCCAGTGGCACTGAAGCTTTCTTT.

The chain links TRBV11-1 to TRBJ2-1; no reliable D call. Trimming took 1 base from V and 9 from J, leaving 16 bases between them. CDR3 length equals 15 residues. Germline CDR1 reads SGHAT; CDR2 reads FQDESV (reference sequence). CDR3 DNA sequence: TGTGCCAGCAGCTTAGAAGAAACCACCCTCGGTGAGCAGTTCTTC. Translated, it gives CASSLEETTLGEQFF.

V usage is TRBV9 and J usage is TRBJ1-1; D gene uncertain. Germline lookup yields CDR1 SGDLS and CDR2 YYNGEE. This CDR3 has 13 residues. Trimming took 0 bases from V and 8 from J, leaving 11 bases between them. CDR3 sequence: CASSVGSETEAFF. CDR3 sequence (DNA): TGTGCCAGCAGCGTAGGATCAGAAACAGAAGCTTTCTTT. Complete variable domain (other parts from reference TRBV9 and TRBJ1-1): DSGVTQTPKHLITATGQRVTLRCSPRSGDLSVYWYQQSLDQGLQFLIQYYNGEERAKGNILERFSAQQFPDLHSELNLSSLELGDSALYFCASSVGSETEAFFGQGTRLTVV.

This chain links TRBV18 with TRBJ1-6, with 7 bases matching TRBD1. The CDR3 length is 14 residues. Per the germline V gene, CDR1 is KGHSH and CDR2 is LQKENI. J was trimmed by 6 bases and V by 4 bases; bases with no gene match: 3. CDR3 in DNA: TGTGCCAGCTCACTCGGGACAGCTAATTCACCCCTCCACTTT. It yields the protein CASSLGTANSPLHF. Full variable domain (missing parts from reference TRBV18 and TRBJ1-6): NAGVMQNPRHLVRRRGQEARLRCSPMKGHSHVYWYRQLPEEGLKFMVYLQKENIIDESGMPKERFSAEFPKEGPSILRIQQVVRGDSAAYFCASSLGTANSPLHFGNGTRLTVT.

The rearrangement uses TRBV2 and TRBJ2-5; unclear D gene. V shed 8 bases and J shed 8 bases, with 6 bases lying between them. Germline CDR1 reads SNHLY; CDR2 reads FYNNEI. The CDR3 consists of 9 residues. The CDR3 here is CASGGTQYF. The CDR3 region has the DNA TGTGCCAGCGGTGGTACCCAGTACTTC.

Remarks on this clone: A much more abundant neighbour one base away suggests this may be a read error. CDR3 DNA: TGTGCCAGCAGCCAAGCAGGGACAGGGGATCAGCCCCAGCATTTT. This translates into CASSQAGTGDQPQHF. V gene TRBV3-1 (or the pseudogene TRBV3-2) combines with J gene TRBJ1-5; 10 nucleotides align to TRBD1. V lost 1 base to trimming and J lost 5 bases; unmatched junction nucleotides: 2. This CDR3 has 15 residues. Germline values: CDR1 LGHDT, CDR2 YNNKEL (reference sequence).

This rearrangement joins TRBV5-1 to TRBJ1-4, with 8 bases aligning to TRBD1. J gave up 3 bases and V 3 bases, and 4 bases lay outside the gene matches. The germline V gene has CDR1 SGHRS and CDR2 YFSETQ. The CDR3 length is 15 residues. The CDR3 here is CASSSQGAANEKLFF. The CDR3 DNA reads TGCGCCAGCAGCTCGCAGGGGGCGGCTAATGAAAAACTGTTTTTT.

The V call is TRBV27, the J call TRBJ2-1; 8 bases map to TRBD2. The CDR3 totals 15 residues. Trimming removed 6 bases from V and 5 bases from J; junction bases left unmatched: 9. From germline, CDR1 is MNHEY and CDR2 SMNVEV (reference sequence). CDR3 sequence: CASSSAGESHNEQFF. CDR3 DNA sequence: TGTGCCAGCAGCTCAGCGGGAGAGTCCCACAATGAGCAGTTCTTC.

The V call is TRBV3-1 (or the pseudogene TRBV3-2), the J call TRBJ1-5; TRBD1 matches 8 bases. The CDR3 is 13 amino acids. Germline V CDR1 and CDR2: LGHDT, YNNKEL (reference sequence). Trimming at V came to 2 bases and at J to 6 bases, leaving 0 bases not matched to a gene. The CDR3 bases are TGTGCCAGCAGCCAACAGGGGGCTCAGCCCCAGCATTTT. Amino acids: CASSQQGAQPQHF.

This clone is a singleton in its sample. CDR3 protein: CASSDLGVGGYTF. The CDR3 coding sequence is TGTGCCAGCAGTGATCTGGGTGTCGGCGGCTACACCTTC. The chain uses TRBV2 and TRBJ1-2, with unresolved D. Germline assignment: CDR1 SNHLY and CDR2 FYNNEI. V lost 3 bases and J lost 8, with 13 bases in between. The CDR3 has 13 residues.

The chain couples TRBV2 to TRBJ1-2, with 7 nucleotides matching TRBD1. Germline V gives CDR1 SNHLY, CDR2 FYNNEI. The J segment lost 4 bases and the V segment lost 6 bases, leaving 11 bases of the junction unmatched. The CDR3 sequence is 15 residues long. CDR3 coding DNA: TGTGCCAGCAGCAACCCTAGACAGGGCCTCTATGGCTACACCTTC. It specifies CASSNPRQGLYGYTF.